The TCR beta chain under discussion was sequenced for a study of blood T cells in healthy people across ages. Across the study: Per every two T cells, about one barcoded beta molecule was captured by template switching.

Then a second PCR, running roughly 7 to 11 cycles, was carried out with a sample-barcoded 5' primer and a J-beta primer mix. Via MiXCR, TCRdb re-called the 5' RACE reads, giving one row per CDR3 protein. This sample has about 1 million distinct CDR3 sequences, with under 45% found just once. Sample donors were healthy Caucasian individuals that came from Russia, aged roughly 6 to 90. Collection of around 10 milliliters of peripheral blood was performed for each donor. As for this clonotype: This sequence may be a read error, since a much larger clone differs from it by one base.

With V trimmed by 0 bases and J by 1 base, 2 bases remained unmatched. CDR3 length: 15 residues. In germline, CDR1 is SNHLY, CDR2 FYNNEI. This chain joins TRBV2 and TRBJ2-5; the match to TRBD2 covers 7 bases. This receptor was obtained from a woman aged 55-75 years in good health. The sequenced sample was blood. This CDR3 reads CASSEAGEGQETQYF. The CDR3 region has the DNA TGTGCCAGCAGTGAAGCGGGGGAGGGCCAAGAGACCCAGTACTTC.